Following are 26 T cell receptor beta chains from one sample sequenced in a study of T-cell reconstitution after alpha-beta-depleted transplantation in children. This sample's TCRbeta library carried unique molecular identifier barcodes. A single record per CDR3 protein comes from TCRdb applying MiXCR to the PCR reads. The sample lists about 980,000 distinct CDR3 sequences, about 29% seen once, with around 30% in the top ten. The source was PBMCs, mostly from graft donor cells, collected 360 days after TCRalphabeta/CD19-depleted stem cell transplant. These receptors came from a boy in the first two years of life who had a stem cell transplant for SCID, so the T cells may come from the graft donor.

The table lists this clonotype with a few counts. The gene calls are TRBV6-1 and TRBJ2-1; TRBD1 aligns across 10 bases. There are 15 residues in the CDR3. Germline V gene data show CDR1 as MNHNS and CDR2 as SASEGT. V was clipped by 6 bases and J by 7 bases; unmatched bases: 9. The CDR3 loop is CASSPDRGPVNEQFF. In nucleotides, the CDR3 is TGTGCCAGCAGCCCCGACAGGGGGCCCGTAAATGAGCAGTTCTTC.

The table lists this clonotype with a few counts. The CDR3 nucleotides are TGTGCCAGCAGTTTATCGGGGAATAAGAGAACCCAGTACTTC. This sequence encodes CASSLSGNKRTQYF. The rearrangement uses TRBV12-3 or TRBV12-4 and TRBJ2-5, with D possibly TRBD2 on 5 matching bases. V lost 2 bases and J 8 bases, leaving 15 bases between the germline ends. This CDR3 comprises 14 residues.

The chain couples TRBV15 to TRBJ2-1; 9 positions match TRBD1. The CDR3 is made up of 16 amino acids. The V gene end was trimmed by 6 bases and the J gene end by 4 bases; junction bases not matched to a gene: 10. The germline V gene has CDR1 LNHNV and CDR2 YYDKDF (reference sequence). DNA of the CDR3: TGTGCCACCAGTCACTTCGGGACAGGGACTTACAATGAGCAGTTCTTC. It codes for CATSHFGTGTYNEQFF. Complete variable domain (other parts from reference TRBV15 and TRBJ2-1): DAMVIQNPRYQVTQFGKPVTLSCSQTLNHNVMYWYQQKSSQAPKLLFHYYDKDFNNEADTPDNFQSRRPNTSFCFLDIRSPGLGDTAMYLCATSHFGTGTYNEQFFGPGTRLTVL.

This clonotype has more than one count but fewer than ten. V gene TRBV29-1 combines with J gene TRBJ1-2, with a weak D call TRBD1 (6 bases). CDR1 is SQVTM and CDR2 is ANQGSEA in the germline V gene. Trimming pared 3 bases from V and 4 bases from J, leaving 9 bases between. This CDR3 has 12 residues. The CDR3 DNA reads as TGCAGCGTTGATGCAGGGGCCTATGGCTACACCTTC. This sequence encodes CSVDAGAYGYTF.

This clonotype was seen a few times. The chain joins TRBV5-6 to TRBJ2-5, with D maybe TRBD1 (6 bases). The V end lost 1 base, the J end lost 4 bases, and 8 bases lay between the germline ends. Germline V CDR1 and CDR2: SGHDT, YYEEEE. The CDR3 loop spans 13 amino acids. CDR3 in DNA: TGTGCCAGCAGCTTGCCCAGGGGAGAGACCCAGTACTTC. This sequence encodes CASSLPRGETQYF.

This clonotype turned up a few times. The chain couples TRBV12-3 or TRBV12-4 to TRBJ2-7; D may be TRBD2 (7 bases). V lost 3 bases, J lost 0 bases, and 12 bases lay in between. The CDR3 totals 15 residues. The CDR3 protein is CASSFRGGASYEQYF. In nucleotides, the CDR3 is TGTGCCAGCAGTTTTCGCGGGGGCGCCTCCTACGAGCAGTACTTC.

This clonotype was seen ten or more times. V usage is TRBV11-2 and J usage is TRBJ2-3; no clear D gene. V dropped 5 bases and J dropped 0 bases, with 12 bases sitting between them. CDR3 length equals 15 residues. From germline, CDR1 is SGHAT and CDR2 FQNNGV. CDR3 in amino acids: CASSTDTTSTDTQYF. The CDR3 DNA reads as TGTGCCAGCAGCACCGACACCACTAGCACAGATACGCAGTATTTT.

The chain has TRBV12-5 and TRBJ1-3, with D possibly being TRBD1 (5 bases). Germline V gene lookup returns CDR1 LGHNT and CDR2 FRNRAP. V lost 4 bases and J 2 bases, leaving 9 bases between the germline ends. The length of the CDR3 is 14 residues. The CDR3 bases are TGTGCTAGTGGTTGGCAGGGTGCTGGAAACACCATATATTTT. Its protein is CASGWQGAGNTIYF.

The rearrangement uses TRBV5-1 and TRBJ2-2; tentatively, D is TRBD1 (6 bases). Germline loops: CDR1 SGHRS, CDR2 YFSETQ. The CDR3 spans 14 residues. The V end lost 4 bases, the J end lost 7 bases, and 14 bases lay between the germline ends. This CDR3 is CASSLQGSGGELFF. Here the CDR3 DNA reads TGCGCCAGCAGCCTACAGGGATCGGGCGGGGAGCTGTTTTTT.

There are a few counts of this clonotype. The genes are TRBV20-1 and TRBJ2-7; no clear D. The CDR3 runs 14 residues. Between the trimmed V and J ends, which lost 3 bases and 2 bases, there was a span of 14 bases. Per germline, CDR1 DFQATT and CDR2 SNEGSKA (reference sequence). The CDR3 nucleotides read TGCAGTGCTAGGATCGCCGGCCCAACCTACGAGCAGTACTTC. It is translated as CSARIAGPTYEQYF.

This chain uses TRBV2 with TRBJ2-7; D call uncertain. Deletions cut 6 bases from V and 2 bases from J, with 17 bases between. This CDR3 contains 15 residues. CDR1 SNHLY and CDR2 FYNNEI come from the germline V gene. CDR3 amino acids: CASSLLGLLTYEQYF. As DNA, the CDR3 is TGTGCCAGCAGCCTGTTGGGATTACTTACCTACGAGCAGTACTTC.

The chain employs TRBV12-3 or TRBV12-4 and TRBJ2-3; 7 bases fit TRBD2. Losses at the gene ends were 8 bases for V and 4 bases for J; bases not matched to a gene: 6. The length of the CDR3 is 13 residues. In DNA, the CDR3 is TGTGCCAGCTCTCGGGAGGCGCCAGATACGCAGTATTTT. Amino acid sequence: CASSREAPDTQYF.

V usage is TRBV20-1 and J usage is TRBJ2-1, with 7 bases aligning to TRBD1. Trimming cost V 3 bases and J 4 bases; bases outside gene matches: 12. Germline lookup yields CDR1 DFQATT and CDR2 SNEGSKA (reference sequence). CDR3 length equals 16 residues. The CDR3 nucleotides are TGCAGTGCTAGGGCGACAGGGTCCCTTGCGTACAATGAGCAGTTCTTC. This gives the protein CSARATGSLAYNEQFF.

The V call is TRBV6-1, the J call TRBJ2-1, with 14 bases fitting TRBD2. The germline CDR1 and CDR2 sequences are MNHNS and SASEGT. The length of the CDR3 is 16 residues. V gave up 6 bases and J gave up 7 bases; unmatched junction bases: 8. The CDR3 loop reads CASRPRTSGGYNEQFF. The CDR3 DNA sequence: TGTGCCAGCAGACCTCGGACTAGCGGGGGGTATAATGAGCAGTTCTTC.

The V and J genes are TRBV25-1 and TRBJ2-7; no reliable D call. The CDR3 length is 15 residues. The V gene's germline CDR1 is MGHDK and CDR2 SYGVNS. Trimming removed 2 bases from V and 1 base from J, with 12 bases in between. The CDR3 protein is CASSEGGSLSYEQYF. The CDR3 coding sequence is TGTGCCAGCAGTGAAGGTGGCAGTTTATCCTACGAGCAGTACTTC.

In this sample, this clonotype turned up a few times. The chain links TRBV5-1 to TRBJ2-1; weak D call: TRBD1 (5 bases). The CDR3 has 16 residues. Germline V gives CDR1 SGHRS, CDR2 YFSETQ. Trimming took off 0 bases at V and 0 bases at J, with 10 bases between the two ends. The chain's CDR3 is CASSLGQLASYNEQFF. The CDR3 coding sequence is TGCGCCAGCAGCTTGGGACAGTTAGCCTCCTACAATGAGCAGTTCTTC.

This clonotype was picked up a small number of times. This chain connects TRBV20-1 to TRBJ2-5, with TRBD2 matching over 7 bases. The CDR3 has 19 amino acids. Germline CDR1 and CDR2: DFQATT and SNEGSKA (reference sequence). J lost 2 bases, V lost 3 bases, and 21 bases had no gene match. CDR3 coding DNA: TGCAGTGCTAGCCCTCCTTGGTCGGTAGCGGGCCTGGGGCAAGAGACCCAGTACTTC. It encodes CSASPPWSVAGLGQETQYF.

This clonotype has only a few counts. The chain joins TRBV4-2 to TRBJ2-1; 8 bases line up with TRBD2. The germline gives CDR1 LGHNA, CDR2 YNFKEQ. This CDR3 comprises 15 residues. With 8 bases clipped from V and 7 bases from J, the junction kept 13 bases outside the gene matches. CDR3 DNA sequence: TGTGCCAGCGCCGGTGGGGGACTAGGTTGGAATGAGCAGTTCTTC. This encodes CASAGGGLGWNEQFF.

This chain's CDR3 is CASSPPMLPGSSGNTIYF. The CDR3 nucleotides are TGTGCCAGCTCACCACCGATGCTCCCAGGGAGCTCTGGAAACACCATATATTTT. V gene TRBV18 combines with J gene TRBJ1-3, with D possibly being TRBD1 (5 bases). The CDR3 spans 18 residues. Germline lookup yields CDR1 KGHSH and CDR2 LQKENI. The V gene lost 0 bases and the J gene lost 0 bases, with 15 bases spanning the gap.

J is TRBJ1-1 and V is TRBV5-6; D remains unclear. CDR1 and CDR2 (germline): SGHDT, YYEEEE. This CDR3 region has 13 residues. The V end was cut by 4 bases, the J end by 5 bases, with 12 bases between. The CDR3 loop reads CASSTRPGTEAFF. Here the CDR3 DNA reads TGTGCCAGCAGCACAAGACCGGGGACTGAAGCTTTCTTT.

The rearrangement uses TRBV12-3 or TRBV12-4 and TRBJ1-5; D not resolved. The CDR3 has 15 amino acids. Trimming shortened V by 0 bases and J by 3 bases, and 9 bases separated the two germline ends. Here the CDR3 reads CASSLAQLFNQPQHF. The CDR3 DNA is TGTGCCAGCAGTTTAGCCCAATTGTTCAATCAGCCCCAGCATTTT.

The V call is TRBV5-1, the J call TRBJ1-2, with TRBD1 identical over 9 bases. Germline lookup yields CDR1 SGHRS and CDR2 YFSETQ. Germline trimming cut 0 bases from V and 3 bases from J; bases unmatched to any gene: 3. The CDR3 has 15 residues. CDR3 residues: CASSLDTGGDYGYTF. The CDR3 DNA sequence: TGCGCCAGCAGCTTGGATACAGGGGGCGACTATGGCTACACCTTC.

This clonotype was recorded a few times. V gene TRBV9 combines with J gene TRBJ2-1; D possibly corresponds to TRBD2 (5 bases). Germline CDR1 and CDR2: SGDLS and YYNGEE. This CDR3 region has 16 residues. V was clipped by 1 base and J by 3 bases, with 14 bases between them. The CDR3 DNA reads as TGTGCCAGCAGCGTACATCTGGACTGGGGCTACAATGAGCAGTTCTTC. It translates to CASSVHLDWGYNEQFF.

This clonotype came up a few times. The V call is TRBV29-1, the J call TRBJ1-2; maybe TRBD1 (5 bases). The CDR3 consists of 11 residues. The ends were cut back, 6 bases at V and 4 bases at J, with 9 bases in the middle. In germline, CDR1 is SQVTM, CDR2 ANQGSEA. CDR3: CSVQGLYGYTF. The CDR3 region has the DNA TGCAGCGTGCAGGGTCTCTATGGCTACACCTTC.

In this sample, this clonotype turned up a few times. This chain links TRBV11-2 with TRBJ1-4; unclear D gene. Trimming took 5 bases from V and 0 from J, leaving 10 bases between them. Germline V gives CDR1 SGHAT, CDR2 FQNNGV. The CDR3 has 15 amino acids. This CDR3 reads CASSQWETTNEKLFF. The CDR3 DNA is TGTGCCAGCAGCCAATGGGAAACAACTAATGAAAAACTGTTTTTT.

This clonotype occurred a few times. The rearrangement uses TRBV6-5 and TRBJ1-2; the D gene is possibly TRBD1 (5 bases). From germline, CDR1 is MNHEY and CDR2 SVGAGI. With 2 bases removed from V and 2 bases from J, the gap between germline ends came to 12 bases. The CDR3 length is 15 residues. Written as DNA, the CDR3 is TGTGCCAGCAGTTACGCACAGGACCTCAACTATGGCTACACCTTC. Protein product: CASSYAQDLNYGYTF.